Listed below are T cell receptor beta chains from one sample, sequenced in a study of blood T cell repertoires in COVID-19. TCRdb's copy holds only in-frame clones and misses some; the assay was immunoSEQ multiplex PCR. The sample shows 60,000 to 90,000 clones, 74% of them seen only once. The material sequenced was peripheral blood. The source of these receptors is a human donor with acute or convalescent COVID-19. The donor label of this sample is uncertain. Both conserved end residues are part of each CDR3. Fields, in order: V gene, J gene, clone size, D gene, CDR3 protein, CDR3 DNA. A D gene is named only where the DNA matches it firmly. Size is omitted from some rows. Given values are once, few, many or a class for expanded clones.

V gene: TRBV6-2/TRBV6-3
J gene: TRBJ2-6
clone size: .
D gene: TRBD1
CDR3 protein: CASSYQGAGANVLTF
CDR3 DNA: TGTGCCAGCAGTTACCAGGGGGCCGGGGCCAACGTCCTGACTTTC

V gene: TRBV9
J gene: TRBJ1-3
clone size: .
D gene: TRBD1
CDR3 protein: CASSSGQGAGGNTIYF
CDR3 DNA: TGTGCCAGCAGCTCGGGACAGGGGGCGGGTGGAAACACCATATATTTT

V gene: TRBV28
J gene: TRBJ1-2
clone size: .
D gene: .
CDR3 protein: CASSFPPPGYGYTF
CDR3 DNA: TGTGCCAGCAGTTTCCCCCCACCGGGCTATGGCTACACCTTC

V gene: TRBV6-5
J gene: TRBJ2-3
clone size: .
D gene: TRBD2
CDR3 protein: CASSYGGGRADTQYF
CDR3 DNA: TGTGCCAGCAGTTACGGCGGGGGGCGGGCAGATACGCAGTATTTT

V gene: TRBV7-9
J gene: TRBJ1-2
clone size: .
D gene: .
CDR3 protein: CASSADLGPGGYTF
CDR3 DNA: TGTGCCAGCAGCGCCGACCTGGGTCCAGGCGGCTACACCTTC

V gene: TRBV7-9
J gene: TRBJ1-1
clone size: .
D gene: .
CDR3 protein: CASSFSGTEAFF
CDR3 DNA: TGTGCCAGCAGCTTTTCGGGCACTGAAGCTTTCTTT

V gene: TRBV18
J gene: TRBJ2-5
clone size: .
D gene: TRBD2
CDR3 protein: CASSQSLAGRETQYF
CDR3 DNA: TGTGCCAGCTCACAGTCTTTAGCGGGGAGAGAGACCCAGTACTTC

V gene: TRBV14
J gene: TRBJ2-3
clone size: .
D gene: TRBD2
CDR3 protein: CASSQYKGLAVSTDTQYF
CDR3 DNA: TGTGCCAGCAGCCAATACAAAGGACTAGCGGTGAGCACAGATACGCAGTATTTT

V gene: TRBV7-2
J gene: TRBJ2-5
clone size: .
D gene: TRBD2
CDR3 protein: CASSTKRGGAETQYF
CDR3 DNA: TGTGCCAGCAGCACAAAGCGGGGGGGCGCTGAGACCCAGTACTTC

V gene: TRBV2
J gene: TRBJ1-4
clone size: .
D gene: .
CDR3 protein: CASSAGGSFNEKLFF
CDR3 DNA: TGTGCCAGCAGTGCGGGGGGCAGCTTTAATGAAAAACTGTTTTTT

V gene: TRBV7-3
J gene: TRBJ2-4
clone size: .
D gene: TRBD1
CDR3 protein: CASSSGTGDIQYF
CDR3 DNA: TGTGCCAGCAGCTCCGGGACAGGCGACATTCAGTACTTC

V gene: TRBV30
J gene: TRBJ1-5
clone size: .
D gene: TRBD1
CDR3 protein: CAWSAGGNQPQHF
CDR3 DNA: TGTGCCTGGAGTGCAGGGGGTAATCAGCCCCAGCATTTT

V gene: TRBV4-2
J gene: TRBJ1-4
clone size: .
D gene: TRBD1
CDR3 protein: CASSPGQDNEKLFF
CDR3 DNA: TGTGCCAGCAGCCCAGGACAGGATAATGAAAAACTGTTTTTT

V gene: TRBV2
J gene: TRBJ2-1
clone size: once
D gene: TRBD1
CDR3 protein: CASTLQGSYNEQFF
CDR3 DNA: TGTGCCAGCACGTTACAGGGGTCATACAATGAGCAGTTCTTC

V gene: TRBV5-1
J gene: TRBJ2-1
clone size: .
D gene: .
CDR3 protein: CASSWAPGDQNNEQFF
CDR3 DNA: TGCGCCAGCAGCTGGGCCCCAGGGGATCAAAACAATGAGCAGTTCTTC

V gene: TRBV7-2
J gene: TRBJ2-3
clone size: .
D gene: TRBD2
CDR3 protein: CASSPPTSPHTDTQYF
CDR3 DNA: TGTGCCAGCAGCCCCCCGACTAGCCCCCACACAGATACGCAGTATTTT

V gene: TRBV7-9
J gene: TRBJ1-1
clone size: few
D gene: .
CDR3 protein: CASSALGSAEAAFF
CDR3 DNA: TGTGCCAGCAGCGCTCTCGGCTCGGCAGAGGCTGCTTTCTTT

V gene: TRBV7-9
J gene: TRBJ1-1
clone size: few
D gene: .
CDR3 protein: CASSSLKPGLLVPEAFF
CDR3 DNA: TGTGCCAGCAGCTCATTGAAACCGGGACTTTTGGTCCCTGAAGCTTTCTTT

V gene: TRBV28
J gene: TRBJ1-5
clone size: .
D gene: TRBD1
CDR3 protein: CASGQGPGQPQHF
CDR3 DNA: TGTGCCAGCGGACAGGGGCCGGGGCAGCCCCAGCATTTT

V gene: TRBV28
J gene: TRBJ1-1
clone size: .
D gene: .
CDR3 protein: CASSLPVGPGGTEAFF
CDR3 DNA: TGTGCCAGCAGTTTACCCGTCGGCCCCGGCGGCACTGAAGCTTTCTTT

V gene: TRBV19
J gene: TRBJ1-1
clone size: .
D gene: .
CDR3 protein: CASSGSRYTEAFF
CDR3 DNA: TGTGCCAGTAGTGGCAGTCGATACACTGAAGCTTTCTTT

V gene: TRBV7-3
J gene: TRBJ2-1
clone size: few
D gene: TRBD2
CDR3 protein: CASSPRTSGRGEQFF
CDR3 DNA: TGTGCCAGCAGCCCCCGGACTAGCGGGAGGGGTGAGCAGTTCTTC

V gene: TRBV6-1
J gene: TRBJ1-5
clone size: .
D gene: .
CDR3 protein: CASSERWQGNQPQHF
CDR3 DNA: TGTGCCAGCAGTGAAAGGTGGCAGGGGAATCAGCCCCAGCATTTT

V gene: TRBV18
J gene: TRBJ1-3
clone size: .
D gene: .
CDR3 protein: CASSPGPVWTIYF
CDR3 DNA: TGTGCCAGCTCACCTGGGCCTGTCTGGACCATATATTTT

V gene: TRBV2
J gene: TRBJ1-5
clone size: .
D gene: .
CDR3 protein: CASRGTMNQPQHF
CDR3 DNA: TGTGCCAGCAGGGGGACAATGAATCAGCCCCAGCATTTT

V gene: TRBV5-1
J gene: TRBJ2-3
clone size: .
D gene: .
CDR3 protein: CASSPAKGLITDTQYF
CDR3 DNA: TGCGCCAGCAGCCCGGCCAAGGGGCTGATCACAGATACGCAGTATTTT

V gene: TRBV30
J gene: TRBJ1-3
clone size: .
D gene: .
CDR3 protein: CAWSPTRESSGNTIYF
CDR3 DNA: TGTGCCTGGAGTCCGACGAGGGAGAGCTCTGGAAACACCATATATTTT

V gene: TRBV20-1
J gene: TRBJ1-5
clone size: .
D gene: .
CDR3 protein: CSASRRGLRSNQPQHF
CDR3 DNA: TGCAGTGCTAGTCGCCGGGGTCTACGTAGCAATCAGCCCCAGCATTTT

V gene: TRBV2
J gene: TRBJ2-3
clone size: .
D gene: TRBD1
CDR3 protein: CASIRDRVGTDTQYF
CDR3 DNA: TGTGCCAGCATAAGAGACAGGGTGGGGACAGATACGCAGTATTTT

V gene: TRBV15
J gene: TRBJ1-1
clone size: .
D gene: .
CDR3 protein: CAVTGEVNTEAFF
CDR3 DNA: TGTGCCGTCACGGGGGAGGTGAACACTGAAGCTTTCTTT

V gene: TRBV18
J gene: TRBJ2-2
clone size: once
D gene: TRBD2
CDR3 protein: CASSPGTTGTGELFF
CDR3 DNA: TGTGCCAGCTCACCGGGGACTACTGGCACCGGGGAGCTGTTTTTT

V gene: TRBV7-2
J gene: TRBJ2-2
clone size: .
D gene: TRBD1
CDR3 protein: CASSLRTGGRELFF
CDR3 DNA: TGTGCCAGCAGCTTAAGAACAGGGGGAAGGGAGCTGTTTTTT

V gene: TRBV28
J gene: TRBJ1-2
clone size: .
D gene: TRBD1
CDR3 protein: CASSSGTGRNYGYTF
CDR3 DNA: TGTGCCAGCAGTTCCGGGACAGGGCGTAACTATGGCTACACCTTC

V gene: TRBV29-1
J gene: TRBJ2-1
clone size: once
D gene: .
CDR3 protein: CSVVEVRKGVGNEQFF
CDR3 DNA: TGCAGCGTTGTTGAGGTGCGGAAGGGGGTAGGCAATGAGCAGTTCTTC

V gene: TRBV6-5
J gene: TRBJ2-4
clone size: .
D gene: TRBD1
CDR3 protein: CASSYGTVAKNIQYF
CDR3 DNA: TGTGCCAGCAGCTACGGGACAGTAGCCAAAAACATTCAGTACTTC

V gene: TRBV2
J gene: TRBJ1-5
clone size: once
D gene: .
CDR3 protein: CASMGAENNQPQHF
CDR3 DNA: TGTGCCAGCATGGGGGCCGAAAATAATCAGCCCCAGCATTTT

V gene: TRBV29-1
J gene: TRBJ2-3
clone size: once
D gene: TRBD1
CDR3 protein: CSVGDRTDTQYF
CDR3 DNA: TGCAGCGTGGGGGACAGAACAGATACGCAGTATTTT

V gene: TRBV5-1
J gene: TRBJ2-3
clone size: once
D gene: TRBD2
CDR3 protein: CASSLLAGESTDTQYF
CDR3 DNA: TGCGCCAGCAGCCTGTTAGCGGGAGAAAGCACAGATACGCAGTATTTT

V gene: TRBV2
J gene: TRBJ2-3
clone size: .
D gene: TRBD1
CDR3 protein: CASIPDRGVTDTQYF
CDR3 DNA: TGTGCCAGCATACCAGACAGGGGGGTCACAGATACGCAGTATTTT

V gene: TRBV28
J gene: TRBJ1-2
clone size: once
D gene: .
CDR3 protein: CASSLTASSGYTF
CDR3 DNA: TGTGCCAGCAGTTTGACAGCTTCGAGTGGCTACACCTTC

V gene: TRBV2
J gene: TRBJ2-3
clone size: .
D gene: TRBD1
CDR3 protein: CAVRRAGGPTDTQYF
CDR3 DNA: TGTGCCGTGAGAAGGGCAGGGGGCCCCACAGATACGCAGTATTTT

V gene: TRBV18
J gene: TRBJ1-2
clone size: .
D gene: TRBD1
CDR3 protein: CASSPMTGTEPYGYTF
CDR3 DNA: TGTGCCAGCTCACCAATGACCGGGACAGAACCTTATGGCTACACCTTC

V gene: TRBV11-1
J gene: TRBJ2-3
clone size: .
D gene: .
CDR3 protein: CASSLALAGRYTDTQYF
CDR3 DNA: TGTGCCAGCAGCTTAGCGCTCGCGGGGAGGTACACAGATACGCAGTATTTT

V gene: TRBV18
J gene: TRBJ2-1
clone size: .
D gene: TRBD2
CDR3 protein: CASSPFERGSYNEQFF
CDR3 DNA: TGTGCCAGCTCACCATTCGAGCGCGGGAGCTACAATGAGCAGTTCTTC

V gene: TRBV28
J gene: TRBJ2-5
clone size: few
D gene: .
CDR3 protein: CASSGLQETQYF
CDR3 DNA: TGTGCCAGCAGTGGACTACAAGAGACCCAGTACTTC

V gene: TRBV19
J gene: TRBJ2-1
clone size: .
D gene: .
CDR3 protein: CASSIQGNNEQFF
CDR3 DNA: TGTGCCAGTAGTATACAGGGTAACAATGAGCAGTTCTTC

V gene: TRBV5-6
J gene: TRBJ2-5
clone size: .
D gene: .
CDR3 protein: CASSHERRTKETQYF
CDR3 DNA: TGTGCCAGCAGCCACGAACGGAGGACGAAAGAGACCCAGTACTTC

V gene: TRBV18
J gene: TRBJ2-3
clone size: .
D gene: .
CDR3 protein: CASPPGPSGDTDTQYF
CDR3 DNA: TGTGCCAGCCCCCCGGGACCCTCAGGGGACACAGATACGCAGTATTTT

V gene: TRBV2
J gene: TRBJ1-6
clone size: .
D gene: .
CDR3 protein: CASIRERDSPLHF
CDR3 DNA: TGTGCCAGCATAAGGGAGAGAGATTCACCCCTCCACTTT

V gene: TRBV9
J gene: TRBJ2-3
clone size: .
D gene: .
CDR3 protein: CASSPRARDYSTDTQYF
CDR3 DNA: TGTGCCAGCAGCCCTAGGGCGCGAGACTATAGCACAGATACGCAGTATTTT

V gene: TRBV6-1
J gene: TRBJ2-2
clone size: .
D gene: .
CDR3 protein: CASSERGGELFF
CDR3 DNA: TGTGCCAGCAGTGAAAGAGGCGGGGAGCTGTTTTTT

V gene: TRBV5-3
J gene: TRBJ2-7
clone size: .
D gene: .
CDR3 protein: CARSLWRDGYEQYF
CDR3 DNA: TGTGCCAGAAGCTTGTGGCGGGACGGATACGAGCAGTACTTC

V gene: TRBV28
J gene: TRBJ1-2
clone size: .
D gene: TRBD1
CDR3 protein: CASSRQGINYGYTF
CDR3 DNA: TGTGCCAGCAGTAGACAGGGGATTAACTATGGCTACACCTTC

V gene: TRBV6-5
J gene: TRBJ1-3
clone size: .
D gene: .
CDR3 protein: CASSYSTGSGNTIYF
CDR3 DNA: TGTGCCAGCAGTTACTCCACAGGGTCTGGAAACACCATATATTTT